The clone carrying this T cell receptor beta chain was detected only a few times. Its target is unknown. It was with a sample-barcoded 5' primer and a J-beta primer mix that a second PCR of about 6 to 12 cycles was run. TCRdb re-analysed the 5' RACE reads in MiXCR, keeping a single row per CDR3 protein. The table shows fewer than 2,000,000 distinct CDR3 sequences, with 30% to 35% occurring only once. This sample stems from a study of blood T cells in healthy people across ages. Findings of the study overall: Investigators treated diversity estimates from one million T cells as underestimates. Long-lived donors exceeded aged donors in naive CD4+ cells and diversity.

The germline gives CDR1 DFQATT, CDR2 SNEGSKA (reference sequence). V was pared by 0 bases and J by 5 bases, with 18 bases between. The CDR3 is 16 amino acids. The sequence came from a woman in her twenties or thirties in good health. The sample consisted of blood. The chain links TRBV20-1 to TRBJ2-3, with TRBD1 as a possible D gene (6 bases). The CDR3 coding sequence is TGCAGTGCTAGAGATCCACGGAGGCAGGGGAAAGATACGCAGTATTTT. Its translation is CSARDPRRQGKDTQYF.